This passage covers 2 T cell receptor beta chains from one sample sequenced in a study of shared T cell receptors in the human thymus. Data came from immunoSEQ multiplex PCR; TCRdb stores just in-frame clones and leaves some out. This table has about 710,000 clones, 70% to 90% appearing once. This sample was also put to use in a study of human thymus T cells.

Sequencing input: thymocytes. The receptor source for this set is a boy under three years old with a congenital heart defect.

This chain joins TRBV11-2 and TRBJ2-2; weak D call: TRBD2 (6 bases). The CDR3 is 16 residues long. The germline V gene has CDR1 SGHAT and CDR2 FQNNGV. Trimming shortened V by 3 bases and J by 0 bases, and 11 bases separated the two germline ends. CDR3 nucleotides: TGTGCCAGCAGCTTCAGCGGGCGTACGAACACCGGGGAGCTGTTTTTT. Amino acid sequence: CASSFSGRTNTGELFF.

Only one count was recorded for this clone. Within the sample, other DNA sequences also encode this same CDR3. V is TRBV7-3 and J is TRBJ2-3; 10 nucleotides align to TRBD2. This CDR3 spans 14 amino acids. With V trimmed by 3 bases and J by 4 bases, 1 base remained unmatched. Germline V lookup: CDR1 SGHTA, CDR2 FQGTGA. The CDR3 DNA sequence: TGTGCCAGCAGCTTCAGCGGGGGGGCAGATACGCAGTATTTT. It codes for CASSFSGGADTQYF.